This TCR beta chain was retrieved from a study of blood T cell repertoires in COVID-19. Background on the study: Material from acute and convalescent COVID-19 was sourced from the United States, Italy and Spain.

Germline loops: CDR1 KGHSH, CDR2 LQKENI. The CDR3 length is 15 residues. V was clipped by 4 bases and J by 6 bases; unmatched bases: 8. Per the original methods: Researchers report that nucleated cell counts were estimated from reference gene primer amplification. This table comes from immunoSEQ multiplex PCR, and its TCRdb copy is limited to in-frame clones, with some not included. D and trimming come from the DNA, and the V and J calls and clone size come from that table. This table holds some 62,000 clones, roughly 89% found once. What was sequenced was peripheral blood. The V gene is TRBV18, the J gene TRBJ2-7; 11 nucleotides match TRBD1. The sequence came from a woman older than 75 with acute or convalescent COVID-19. The CDR3 DNA follows: TGTGCCAGCTCACTCGACGGACAGGGGGCCCTCGAGCAGTACTTC. Translation: CASSLDGQGALEQYF.